These 17 T cell receptor beta chains were all obtained from the same sample, sequenced in a study of vaccination and CD4 T cells after COVID-19. Treatment defined: roughly 10-day PBMC culture with coronavirus spike peptide pools or control peptides (ViraFEST assay). Cultured CD4+ T cells had their DNA profiled by the Oncomine TCR Beta short-read assay. TCRdb reprocessed the PCR reads via MiXCR and lists one record per CDR3 protein. The data hold over 8,500 distinct CDR3 sequences, with roughly two thirds observed a single time. These receptors lack a known antigen. Sample: CD4+ T cells from blood, cultured in vitro, taken before SARS-CoV-2 vaccination. All receptors derive from a human donor who had recovered from COVID-19.

This chain links TRBV12-3 or TRBV12-4 with TRBJ1-5; D is unresolved. The CDR3 loop spans 13 amino acids. V was pared by 3 bases and J by 4 bases, with 7 bases between. The CDR3 coding sequence is TGTGCCAGCAGTTTGTTAGTAAATCAGCCCCAGCATTTT. As protein: CASSLLVNQPQHF.

The chain has TRBV20-1 and TRBJ2-3; D is unresolved. Trimming removed 6 bases at V and 1 base at J, with 14 bases between. Germline CDR1 DFQATT, CDR2 SNEGSKA (reference sequence). CDR3 length: 14 amino acids. The CDR3 nucleotides read TGCAGTGCGCCTTTACCGGTAGGCACAGATACGCAGTATTTT. It is translated as CSAPLPVGTDTQYF.

This sequence joins TRBV7-8 and TRBJ1-1; no clear D. Looked up from germline, CDR1 is SGHVS and CDR2 is FQNEAQ. The V end was cut by 1 base, the J end by 13 bases, with 13 bases between. This CDR3 is 12 amino acids long. CDR3 region: CASSLDNQKFFF. DNA for the CDR3: TGTGCCAGCAGCTTAGACAATCAGAAGTTTTTCTTT.

The V and J genes are TRBV5-6 and TRBJ1-1; TRBD1 matches 8 bases. Germline CDR1 SGHDT, CDR2 YYEEEE. The length of the CDR3 is 16 residues. V lost 4 bases and J lost 0; bases outside the gene matches: 8. The CDR3 loop reads CASSLTGVHMNTEAFF. Here the CDR3 DNA reads TGTGCCAGCAGCCTGACAGGGGTCCACATGAACACTGAAGCTTTCTTT. Looking up the rest from reference TRBV5-6 and TRBJ1-1 gives the full variable domain: DAGVTQSPTHLIKTRGQQVTLRCSPKSGHDTVSWYQQALGQGPQFIFQYYEEEERQRGNFPDRFSGHQFPNYSSELNVNALLLGDSALYLCASSLTGVHMNTEAFFGQGTRLTVV.

The chain recombines TRBV5-1 with TRBJ2-3; 7 nucleotides line up with TRBD1. V was clipped by 2 bases and J by 2 bases; unmatched bases: 5. The CDR3 loop spans 15 amino acids. Germline assignment: CDR1 SGHRS and CDR2 YFSETQ. In DNA form, the CDR3 reads TGCGCCAGCAGCTTACAGGGGTACCACACAGATACGCAGTATTTT. Amino acid sequence: CASSLQGYHTDTQYF.

This chain connects TRBV20-1 to TRBJ1-5, with 7 bases identical to TRBD1. There are 15 residues in the CDR3. V trimming: 3 bases; J trimming: 0 bases; junction bases outside the gene matches: 5. Germline-derived CDR1 and CDR2 are DFQATT and SNEGSKA (reference sequence). CDR3 in amino acids: CSARPGTVSNQPQHF. CDR3 nucleotides: TGCAGTGCTAGGCCGGGGACAGTTAGCAATCAGCCCCAGCATTTT.

The chain joins TRBV12-3 or TRBV12-4 to TRBJ2-5; maybe TRBD1 (5 bases). V lost 1 base, J lost 5 bases, and 11 bases lay in between. The CDR3 is made up of 14 amino acids. The CDR3 DNA sequence: TGTGCCAGCAGTTTAGGGGCAGGGATCGAGACCCAGTACTTC. Encoded protein: CASSLGAGIETQYF.

The chain couples TRBV30 to TRBJ2-3; 7 bases map to TRBD2. Looked up from germline, CDR1 is GTSNPN and CDR2 is SVGIG (reference sequence). Unmatched junction bases numbered 10, after V lost 6 bases and J lost 4 bases. CDR3 length: 14 residues. The chain's CDR3 is CACQGRGMADTQYF. As DNA, the CDR3 is TGTGCCTGCCAAGGGAGGGGAATGGCAGATACGCAGTATTTT.

The chain recombines TRBV7-9 with TRBJ2-7, with TRBD2 as a possible D gene (6 bases). CDR1 SEHNR and CDR2 FQNEAQ come from the germline V gene (reference sequence). Trimming cost V 6 bases and J 1 base, with 16 bases left between them. The CDR3 is 15 residues long. CDR3 sequence reads: CASSQTGVESYEQYF. For the CDR3, the DNA is TGTGCCAGCAGTCAGACGGGAGTTGAGTCCTACGAGCAGTACTTC. Variable domain in full (rest from reference TRBV7-9 and TRBJ2-7): DTGVSQNPRHKITKRGQNVTFRCDPISEHNRLYWYRQTLGQGPEFLTYFQNEAQLEKSRLLSDRFSAERPKGSFSTLEIQRTEQGDSAMYLCASSQTGVESYEQYFGPGTRLTVT.

Only a few counts were recorded for this clonotype. J is TRBJ2-2 and V is TRBV6-1; a possible D gene is TRBD1 (5 bases). Deletions cut 9 bases from V and 2 bases from J, with 16 bases between. The CDR3 spans 15 residues. Germline loops: CDR1 MNHNS, CDR2 SASEGT. In DNA, the CDR3 is TGTGCCAGTACACAGGACCCCCTAAACACCGGGGAGCTGTTTTTT. This encodes CASTQDPLNTGELFF.

The chain uses TRBV7-2 and TRBJ1-3, with D possibly matching TRBD1 (5 bases). V gave up 5 bases and J gave up 1 base, with 9 bases separating them. The CDR3 covers 14 residues. The germline gives CDR1 SGHTA, CDR2 FQGNSA. The CDR3 here is CASSAGTSGNTIYF. The CDR3 DNA reads TGTGCCAGCAGCGCCGGGACTTCTGGAAACACCATATATTTT.

This chain uses TRBV20-1 with TRBJ2-2; the D gene is possibly TRBD2 (6 bases). Germline CDR1 and CDR2: DFQATT and SNEGSKA (reference sequence). The germline V and J ends were trimmed by 2 bases and 2 bases, with 12 bases remaining between them. The CDR3 totals 15 residues. The CDR3 nucleotides read TGCAGTGCTAGATCGGGAGACCCAAACACCGGGGAGCTGTTTTTT. Translation gives CSARSGDPNTGELFF.

The chain is built from TRBV2 and TRBJ2-5, with 14 positions matching TRBD2. The germline V gene encodes CDR1 SNHLY and CDR2 FYNNEI. The V gene end was trimmed by 7 bases and the J gene end by 5 bases; junction bases not matched to a gene: 9. The CDR3 covers 16 residues. The CDR3 region has the DNA TGTGCCAGCACCACGGGACTAGCGGGAGAGAAGGAGACCCAGTACTTC. Translating gives CASTTGLAGEKETQYF.

J is TRBJ2-3 and V is TRBV6-2 or TRBV6-3, with 11 bases that match TRBD2. There are 15 residues in the CDR3. CDR1 MNHEY and CDR2 SVGEGT come from the germline V gene. V was clipped by 6 bases and J by 4 bases; unmatched bases: 6. The CDR3 region is CASSDSGRAPDTQYF. The CDR3 DNA sequence: TGTGCCAGCAGCGATAGCGGGAGGGCCCCAGATACGCAGTATTTT.

This clonotype has a handful of counts. The V and J genes are TRBV10-3 and TRBJ1-5; D is undetermined. This CDR3 region has 17 residues. The germline V gene has CDR1 ENHRY and CDR2 SYGVKD. The V gene lost 2 bases and the J gene lost 3 bases, with 17 bases spanning the gap. CDR3 protein: CAISEGRSEGINQPQHF. In nucleotides, the CDR3 is TGTGCCATCAGTGAGGGAAGGTCGGAGGGTATCAATCAGCCCCAGCATTTT.

The chain carries TRBV28 and TRBJ1-1; D might be TRBD1 (6 bases). Germline CDR1 and CDR2: MDHEN and SYDVKM. Between the trimmed V and J ends, which lost 1 base and 3 bases, there was a span of 15 bases. The CDR3 runs 16 residues. The CDR3 region has the DNA TGTGCCAGCAGTTTATCGTGGTTCAGGGGTTACACTGAAGCTTTCTTT. This codes for CASSLSWFRGYTEAFF.

The rearrangement links TRBV2 to TRBJ2-6; 7 bases match TRBD2. The V gene end was trimmed by 6 bases and the J gene end by 0 bases; junction bases not matched to a gene: 8. Germline V gives CDR1 SNHLY, CDR2 FYNNEI. This CDR3 has 17 amino acids. CDR3 nucleotide sequence: TGTGCCAGCAGAACCGGGACTACAGGCTCTGGGGCCAACGTCCTGACTTTC. The encoded protein is CASRTGTTGSGANVLTF.